This paragraph covers one T cell receptor (beta chain) sequence. The sample holds many counts of this clonotype. Its antigen target is currently unknown. Base qualities are missing; no much larger clone stands one base away. In the germline V gene, CDR1 corresponds to SGDLS and CDR2 to YYNGEE. V is reduced by 0 bases and J by 5 bases, leaving a spacing of 13 bases between them. The CDR3 has 15 amino acids, counting the end cysteine and phenylalanine. Here the CDR3 DNA is all that survives: 45 bases in frame from base 1. This record comes from a study of identical twins (TCRdb year 2016). About the full investigation: To test whether fetal clonotypes persist, this study deep-sequenced TCR alpha and beta repertoires from monozygotic twins, from unrelated adults of various ages, and from cord blood. Replicate twin experiments were performed at different times using different library preparation protocols to rule out contamination. Overall study outcomes, separate from this receptor: Conclusions relied on cross-sectional statistical analysis, since the same donors could not be followed over many years. Fewer insertions were carried by abundant cord blood beta clonotypes; a weaker similar trend was observed in young adult naive repertoires, while no such trend was observed in memory repertoires. The excess sharing between twins in beta out-of-frame sequences was weaker because fewer shared sequences reduced the signal-to-noise ratio. In monozygotic twins, recombination models systematically underestimated out-of-frame TCR alpha sharing, but the models matched the sharing seen between unrelated individuals. Invariant T cells such as MAIT and iNKT could partly confound zero-insertion analyses, though diverse VJ usage argued against this for most clonotypes. Compared with coincidental sharing between unrelated individuals, an excess of low generation-probability sequences was observed among out-of-frame TCR alpha sequences shared between twins.

Libraries came from 5' RACE. Sequencer: Illumina HiSeq 2000. A universal primer binding site was added through template switching, and the final cDNA carried a unique molecular identifier so that TCR cDNA molecules could be counted accurately. First-strand cDNA for TCR alpha and beta chains was synthesized from specific primers in the conserved constant-segment region. To control for contamination, every cDNA library carried two barcodes: a SMART-Mk sample barcode plus Illumina barcodes. TruSeq adapter sequences and Illumina sample barcodes were added in two successive PCR steps. TCR alpha and beta cDNA libraries were sequenced on the Illumina HiSeq platform with custom primers. The published analysis was carried out like this. Unique molecular identifiers were extracted from raw reads with MiGEC, and CDR3 positions were determined with MiXCR. For each individual, recombination models were inferred using an EM algorithm with the repgenHMM and IGoR tools. Shared clonotypes were analyzed with the tcR package in R, and sharing was normalized by the product of cloneset sizes. To study raw recombination free of thymic and clonal selection effects, out-of-frame nonproductive sequences were analyzed. The public reads were run again by TCRdb, first through fastp at Q25 and then through MiXCR, and only productive beta chains were kept. Duplicate CDR3 protein sequences are folded into a single record with the most common DNA and genes. These V and J calls are TCRdb output, not the study's own analysis. In all, the sample holds approximately 210,000 distinct CDR3 sequences, and approximately 5.9% of those were seen once. Jointly, the top ten make up about 14% of the sample.

All donors were healthy Caucasians. The twin cohort comprised three pairs of female monozygotic twins, all aged roughly 18 to 29 years. Positive isolation kits from Invitrogen were used to isolate the CD4+ and CD8+ T cell populations. In addition, the sample was reused for a study of T cells expressing NK-cell markers. Taken from the second paper: TCR beta-chain repertoires were profiled in sorted CD3+CD56+NKG2C+, CD3+CD56+NKG2C- and CD3+CD56-NKG2C+ T-cell subsets from seven or eight donors. Seven of the eight sequenced donors were HCMV-seropositive and one was HCMV-seronegative. To restrict sorting to alphabetaTCR-expressing T cells, an anti-gammadeltaTCR antibody was added in several experiments. In over 5 donors, the dominant CD3+CD56+NKG2C+ clonotypes were among the top 10 CD8+ clonotypes and accounted for about 1.0-7.5% of CD8+ T cells. Those dominant clonotypes were again the most abundant among CD3+CD56-NKG2C+ cells in four donors, at about 28.3-65%. Whether the expanded NKG2C-expressing T cell clones were specific for HCMV antigens remained unclear. The study sequenced eight donors, all healthy volunteers chosen at random: three men and five women. HCMV serostatus was determined by detecting HCMV-specific IgG in serum with a commercial ELISA kit. MIGEC was used to demultiplex reads and group the reads by UMI, and MiTCR was used to assemble and quantify clonotypes. To remove erroneous sequences, TCR cDNA sequences were retained only when supported by two or more reads. The tcR package was used for downstream repertoire analysis, and clonotypes were matched across fractions by CDR3 nucleotide sequence plus V segment. VDJmatch was used to annotate antigen specificity against VDJdb, with one amino acid substitution in CDR3 allowed.

The sequence links TRBV9 to TRBJ2-3; the D gene identity is not certain. This receptor was taken from a woman aged 18-35 years in good health. The source material was CD8+ T cells sorted from blood. The nucleotide sequence is given as TGTGCCAGCAGCGTAGTGAATGACGGGTTAGATACGCAGTATTTT. Translated, it gives CASSVVNDGLDTQYF.